These 8 T cell receptor beta chains share one sample of origin, sequenced in a study of T cell responses to AZD1222 COVID-19 vaccine. Clones were sequenced by immunoSEQ multiplex PCR, and TCRdb holds only the in-frame ones, with some missing. In the table there are about 190,000 clones, around 94% of which are singletons. Sequences were derived from peripheral blood, sampled on day 0 of AZD1222 vaccination. The receptors shown here come from an adult in good health.

This chain joins TRBV5-6 and TRBJ2-1; possibly TRBD2 for D (7 bases). The V gene lost 2 bases and the J gene lost 9 bases, with 12 bases spanning the gap. This CDR3 contains 13 residues. The germline V gene encodes CDR1 SGHDT and CDR2 YYEEEE. The CDR3 protein is CASSFGGASEQFF. In DNA form, the CDR3 reads TGTGCCAGCAGCTTTGGGGGGGCGAGTGAGCAGTTCTTC.

The V and J genes are TRBV27 and TRBJ1-2, with 7 nucleotides matching TRBD1. The CDR3 length is 15 residues. Germline CDR1 and CDR2: MNHEY and SMNVEV (reference sequence). With 5 bases clipped from V and 2 bases from J, the junction kept 8 bases outside the gene matches. The chain's CDR3 is CASSPRTGGNYGYTF. In nucleotides, the CDR3 is TGTGCCAGCAGTCCCCGGACAGGAGGGAACTATGGCTACACCTTC.

The chain links TRBV15 to TRBJ1-5; D ambiguous. CDR1 and CDR2 (germline): LNHNV, YYDKDF (reference sequence). The CDR3 runs 12 residues. V lost 3 bases to trimming and J lost 6 bases, with 6 bases between them. The CDR3 nucleotides are TGTGCCACCAGCAGCAATGCTCAGCCCCAGCATTTT. Amino acid sequence: CATSSNAQPQHF.

The chain has TRBV20-1 and TRBJ1-3, with D perhaps matching TRBD1 (6 bases). CDR3 length: 11 amino acids. V was trimmed by 3 bases and J by 9 bases, leaving 9 bases between them. CDR1 is DFQATT and CDR2 is SNEGSKA in the germline V gene (reference sequence). The CDR3 bases are TGCAGTGCTAGGGACAGATCCACCATATATTTT. Its protein is CSARDRSTIYF.

The chain recombines TRBV6-6 with TRBJ1-1; D gene uncertain. The CDR3 totals 15 residues. Germline assignment: CDR1 MNHNY and CDR2 SVGAGI (reference sequence). The V end lost 6 bases, the J end lost 0 bases, and 14 bases lay between the germline ends. The CDR3 DNA reads TGTGCCAGCAGGCCCCCAAGAGGGCTGAACACTGAAGCTTTCTTT. Its protein is CASRPPRGLNTEAFF.

The gene calls are TRBV18 and TRBJ2-7; 8 bases agree with TRBD1. J lost 4 bases, V lost 5 bases, and 7 bases had no gene match. CDR3 length: 14 residues. Germline V gene data show CDR1 as KGHSH and CDR2 as LQKENI. The CDR3, as DNA: TGTGCCAGCTCAAATACAGGGGGAGGATACGAGCAGTACTTC. Its translation is CASSNTGGGYEQYF.

The gene calls are TRBV7-2 and TRBJ1-6; 7 nucleotides line up with TRBD1. Trimming at V came to 1 base and at J to 3 bases, leaving 6 bases not matched to a gene. The CDR3 totals 17 residues. CDR1 SGHTA and CDR2 FQGNSA come from the germline V gene. The CDR3 spells CASSLVGQRGYNSPLHF. The DNA of the CDR3 is TGTGCCAGCAGCTTAGTGGGACAGCGGGGCTATAATTCACCCCTCCACTTT. Combining the CDR3 with reference TRBV7-2 and TRBJ1-6 gives the whole variable domain GAGVSQSPSNKVTEKGKDVELRCDPISGHTALYWYRQSLGQGLEFLIYFQGNSAPDKSGLPSDRFSAERTGGSVSTLTIQRTQQEDSAVYLCASSLVGQRGYNSPLHFGNGTRLTVT.

The V and J genes are TRBV5-8 and TRBJ1-1; weak D call: TRBD1 (6 bases). V was shortened by 4 bases and J by 4 bases, with 14 bases between the two germline ends. The CDR3 covers 14 residues. The germline gives CDR1 SGHTS, CDR2 YDEGEE. The CDR3 sequence: CASSPSRGGTEAFF. CDR3 bases: TGTGCCAGCAGCCCCTCGCGAGGGGGCACTGAAGCTTTCTTT.